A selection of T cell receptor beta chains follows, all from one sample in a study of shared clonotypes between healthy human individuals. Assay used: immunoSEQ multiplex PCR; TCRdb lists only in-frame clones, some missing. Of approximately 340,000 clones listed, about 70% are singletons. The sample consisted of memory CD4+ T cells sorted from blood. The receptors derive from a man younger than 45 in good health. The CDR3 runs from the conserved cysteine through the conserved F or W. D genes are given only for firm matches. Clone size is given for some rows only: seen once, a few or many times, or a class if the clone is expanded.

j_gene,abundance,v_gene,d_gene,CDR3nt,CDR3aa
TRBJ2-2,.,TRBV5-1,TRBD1,TGCGCCAGCACAGTCCAACAGGGGGCCGCGAACACCGGGGAGCTGTTTTTT,CASTVQQGAANTGELFF
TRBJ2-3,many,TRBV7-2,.,TGTGCCAGCAGCTTACAGGGATCAGATACGCAGTATTTT,CASSLQGSDTQYF
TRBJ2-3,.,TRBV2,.,TGTGCCAGCCTGGAGTTTGCTAGCACAGATACGCAGTATTTT,CASLEFASTDTQYF
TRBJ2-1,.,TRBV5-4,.,TGTGCCAGCGCCGGAGAGGGGCGAAGCTCCTACAATGAGCAGTTCTTC,CASAGEGRSSYNEQFF
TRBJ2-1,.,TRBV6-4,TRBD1,TGTGCGTTTTCAGGGACAGACTACAATGAGCAGTTCTTC,CAFSGTDYNEQFF
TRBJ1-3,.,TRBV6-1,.,TGTGCCAGCAGTGATGGGGGGACTGGAAACACCATATATTTT,CASSDGGTGNTIYF
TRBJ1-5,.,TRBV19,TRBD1,TGTGCCAGTACCCCGGACAGGGGTTCATATCAGCCCCAGCATTTT,CASTPDRGSYQPQHF
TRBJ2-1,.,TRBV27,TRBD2,TGTGCCAGCAGTGCGGGACTAGCGACCTACAATGAGCAGTTCTTC,CASSAGLATYNEQFF
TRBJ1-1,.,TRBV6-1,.,TGTGCCAGCAGATACCCAGAGTTGAGATCAGCTTTCTTT,CASRYPELRSAFF
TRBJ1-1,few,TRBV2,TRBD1,TGTGCCAGCAGTCGGGACAGTCGGACTGAAGCTTTCTTT,CASSRDSRTEAFF
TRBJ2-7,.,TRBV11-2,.,TGTGCCAGCAGCTTAGATCGGGGAAAAGGGAACGAGCAGTACTTC,CASSLDRGKGNEQYF
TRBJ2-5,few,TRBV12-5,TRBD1,TGTGCTAGTGCTCGGGACAGGGGGACCCAGTACTTC,CASARDRGTQYF
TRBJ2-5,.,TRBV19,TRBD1,TGTGCCAGTAGCCGGACAGGGTTGGAGACCCAGTACTTC,CASSRTGLETQYF
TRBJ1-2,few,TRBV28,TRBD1,TGTGCCAGCAGTAGACAGGGTTTTTATGGCTACACCTTC,CASSRQGFYGYTF
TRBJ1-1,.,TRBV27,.,TGTGCCAGCAGTTTTCAAGGAATGGCCACTGAAGCTTTCTTT,CASSFQGMATEAFF
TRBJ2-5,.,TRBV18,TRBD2,TGTGCCAGCTCACCACCGGGGCGCGGGAGGGCTCAGGAGGAGACCCAGTACTTC,CASSPPGRGRAQEETQYF
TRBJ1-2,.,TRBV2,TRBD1,TGTGCCAGCAGCGCGGACAGGGGGATTCCTAACTATGGCTACACCTTC,CASSADRGIPNYGYTF
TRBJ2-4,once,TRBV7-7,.,TGTGCTAGCAGCCCACAAGGCAGGGTGCTCGAAACAGTTTGTTTTTTAAACATTCAGTACTTC,CASSPQGRVLETVCFLNIQYF
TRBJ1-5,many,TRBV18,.,TGTGCCAGCTCACCAAGTCAGGTATCGAATCAGCCCCAGCATTTT,CASSPSQVSNQPQHF
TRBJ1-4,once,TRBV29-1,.,TGCAGCGTTGTGGGGTCGGGCCGTGGGGATGAAAAACTGTTTTTT,CSVVGSGRGDEKLFF
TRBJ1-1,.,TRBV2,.,TGTGCCAGCAGCGGTCTTCCGAACACTGAAGCTTTCTTT,CASSGLPNTEAFF
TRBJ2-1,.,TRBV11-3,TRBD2,TGTGCCAGCAGCCGCAGCGGGAGCTCCTACAATGAGCAGTTCTTC,CASSRSGSSYNEQFF
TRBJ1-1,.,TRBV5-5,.,TGTGCCAGCAGCTCTGGGGGCCTGGGGACTGAAGCTTTCTTT,CASSSGGLGTEAFF
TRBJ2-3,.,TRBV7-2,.,TGTGCCAGCAGCCTGGAGCTAGTTACGCAGTATTTT,CASSLELVTQYF
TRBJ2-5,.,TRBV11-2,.,TGTGCCAGCACCAGCACCGGGGGCCAAGAGACCCAGTACTTC,CASTSTGGQETQYF
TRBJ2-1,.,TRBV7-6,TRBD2,TGTGCCAGCAGCCAGCGAGCGGGAAGCTCCTACAATGAGCAGTTCTTC,CASSQRAGSSYNEQFF
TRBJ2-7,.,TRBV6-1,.,TGTGCCAGCAGTGAAGTCGTTCTGCAGTACTTC,CASSEVVLQYF
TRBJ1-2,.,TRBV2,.,TGTGCCAGCAGTGAACCCAGGGGCGTAAATGGCTACACCTTC,CASSEPRGVNGYTF
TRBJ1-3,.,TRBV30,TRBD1,TGTGCCTCGGACAGGGGCCTCAGAAACACCATATATTTT,CASDRGLRNTIYF
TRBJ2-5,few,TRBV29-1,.,TGCAGCGTTGGTGCAAGCCAAGAGACCCAGTACTTC,CSVGASQETQYF
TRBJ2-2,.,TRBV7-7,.,TGTGCCAGCAGCTTGGGGCTAGCGAACACCGGGGAGCTGTTTTTT,CASSLGLANTGELFF
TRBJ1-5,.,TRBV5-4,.,TGTGCCAGCAGCCCGGGGCCCCTTCAGCCCCAGCATTTT,CASSPGPLQPQHF
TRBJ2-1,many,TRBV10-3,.,TGTGCCATCAGTGAGTCCGTCGCAGCGACCAATGAGCAGTTCTTC,CAISESVAATNEQFF
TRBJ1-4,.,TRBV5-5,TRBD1,TGTGCCAGCAGCTCTCCAGGGGGCGCGAGTGAAAAACTGTTTTTT,CASSSPGGASEKLFF
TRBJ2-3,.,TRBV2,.,TGTGCCAGCAGTGAAGCGCCTCGGGTTTCGCAGTATTTT,CASSEAPRVSQYF
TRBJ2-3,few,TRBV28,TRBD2,TGTGCCAGCAGCCCTTCCAGGGGGGGGACTAGCGGGAAAAGCACAGATACGCAGTATTTT,CASSPSRGGTSGKSTDTQYF
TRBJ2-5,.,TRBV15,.,TGTGCCACCACACGGGAGTCGGGTCAAGAGACCCAGTACTTC,CATTRESGQETQYF
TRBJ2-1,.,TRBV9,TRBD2,TGTGCCAGCAGCGTAACGGGACTAGGGGCCTACAATGAGCAGTTCTTC,CASSVTGLGAYNEQFF
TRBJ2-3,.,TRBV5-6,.,TGTGCCAGCTCCCCTGGGGCAGGAAGCACAGATACGCAGTATTTT,CASSPGAGSTDTQYF
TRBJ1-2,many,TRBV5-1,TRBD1,TGCGCCAGCAGCTCGAGGAGTTTGGAATACGGACAGGCGCCCTATGGCTACACCTTC,CASSSRSLEYGQAPYGYTF
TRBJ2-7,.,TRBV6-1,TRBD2,TGTGCCAGCAGTTCGACTAGCGGGAGTTGTCACTTC,CASSSTSGSCHF
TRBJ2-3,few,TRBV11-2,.,TGTGCCAGCAGCATTCTCGGGGATAGCACAGATACGCAGTATTTT,CASSILGDSTDTQYF
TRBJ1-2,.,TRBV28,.,TGTGCCAGCAGGCCCCAGGGGAACTATGGCTACACCTTC,CASRPQGNYGYTF
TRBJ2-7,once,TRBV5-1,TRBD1,TGCGCCAGCAAACAGGGGGCTTCCACCTACGAGCAGTACTTC,CASKQGASTYEQYF
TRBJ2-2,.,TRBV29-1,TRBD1,TGCAGCGTTGGGTTTCTACCGGGACAGGCGAACACCGGGGAGCTGTTTTTT,CSVGFLPGQANTGELFF
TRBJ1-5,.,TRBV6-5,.,TGTGCCAGTACCTTTGGGGCCAATCAGCCCCAGCATTTT,CASTFGANQPQHF
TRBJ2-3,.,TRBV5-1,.,TGCGCCAGCAGCTCCCGGGCAGTAGGTGGGGATACGCAGTATTTT,CASSSRAVGGDTQYF
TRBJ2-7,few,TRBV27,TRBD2,TGTGCCAGCAGTTTATGGCCTAGCGGGAGCTACGAGCAGTACTTC,CASSLWPSGSYEQYF
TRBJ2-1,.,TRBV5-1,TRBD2,TGCGCCAGCAGCAAAGGACTAGATACTGAGCAGTTCTTC,CASSKGLDTEQFF
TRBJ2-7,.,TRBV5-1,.,TGCGCCAGCAGCGGCGGGACAGCCTCCTACGAGCAGTACTTC,CASSGGTASYEQYF
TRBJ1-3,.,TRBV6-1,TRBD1,TGTGCCAGCAGTGAATATCAGGGGGATGGAAACACCATATATTTT,CASSEYQGDGNTIYF
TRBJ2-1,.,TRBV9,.,TGTGCCAGCAGCGTAGTGCAGGGAGGTTTTGGTGGCAATGAGCAGTTCTTC,CASSVVQGGFGGNEQFF
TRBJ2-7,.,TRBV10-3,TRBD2,TGTGCCATCAGGGACCAGCGGGAGAGCTCCTACGAGCAGTACTTC,CAIRDQRESSYEQYF
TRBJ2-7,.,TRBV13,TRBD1,TGTGCCAGCAGCATCTACAGGGGAAGCTCCTACGAGCAGTACTTC,CASSIYRGSSYEQYF
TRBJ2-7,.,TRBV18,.,TGTGCCAGCGCCCTTACCGAGGAGCAGTACTTC,CASALTEEQYF